Sequencing of this TCR beta chain was carried out in a study of cytomegalovirus exposure and HLA in healthy donors. Both 60 Vbeta primers and 13 Jbeta primers went into the PCR. This table comes from immunoSEQ multiplex PCR, and its TCRdb copy is limited to in-frame clones, with some not included. The repertoire table contains under 200,000 clones. The CDR3 length is 15 residues. Germline V gene sequence: CDR1 SGHVS, CDR2 FNYEAQ. V lost 2 bases to trimming and J lost 3 bases, with 11 bases between them. The specimen was PBMCs. The TCR was taken from a man aged 25-45 years in good health and CMV-seronegative. V is TRBV7-6 and J is TRBJ2-1; D ambiguous. CDR3 DNA: TGTGCCAGCAGCTTAATGCCTAGTGACTACAATGAGCAGTTCTTC. The encoded protein is CASSLMPSDYNEQFF.